Listed here are 8 T cell receptor beta chains from one sample, sequenced in a study of OX40 agonist ivuxolimab in advanced cancers. This table comes from immunoSEQ multiplex PCR, and its TCRdb copy is limited to in-frame clones, with some not included. Of some 58,000 clones in the sample, 91% are singletons; the top ten hold 1.5% to 2%. The specimen comprised CD4+ or CD8+ T cells sorted from blood, sampled in a trial of the OX40 agonist ivuxolimab. All receptors come from an adult with an advanced solid tumor such as melanoma, head and neck, liver or kidney cancer.

The rearrangement uses TRBV6-6 and TRBJ2-5; D might be TRBD1 (6 bases). The germline V and J ends were trimmed by 10 bases and 5 bases, with 11 bases remaining between them. CDR1 and CDR2 from the germline V gene are MNHNY and SVGAGI (reference sequence). The CDR3 sequence is 11 residues long. CDR3 residues: CATRGQETQYF. DNA for the CDR3: TGTGCCACCAGAGGACAGGAGACCCAGTACTTC.

There are a few counts of this clone. This sequence joins TRBV5-8 and TRBJ2-7; D may be TRBD2 (5 bases). CDR1 is SGHTS, CDR2 YDEGEE, per germline. The CDR3 loop spans 12 amino acids. Trimming stripped 3 bases from V and 7 bases from J, with 11 bases between. The CDR3 protein is CASSYHSGEQYF. CDR3 nucleotides: TGTGCCAGCAGCTACCATTCGGGGGAGCAGTACTTC.

The CDR3 loop is CASSFGGRAHEQFF. CDR3 DNA: TGTGCCAGCAGCTTTGGCGGGAGGGCCCATGAGCAGTTCTTC. V usage is TRBV7-3 and J usage is TRBJ2-1, with 9 bases identical to TRBD2. This CDR3 is 14 amino acids long. Trimming removed 3 bases from V and 8 bases from J; junction bases left unmatched: 5. Germline-derived CDR1 and CDR2 are SGHTA and FQGTGA. Together with reference TRBV7-3 and TRBJ2-1, the CDR3 gives the full variable domain: GAGVSQTPSNKVTEKGKYVELRCDPISGHTALYWYRQSLGQGPEFLIYFQGTGAADDSGLPNDRFFAVRPEGSVSTLKIQRTERGDSAVYLCASSFGGRAHEQFFGPGTRLTVL.

The CDR3 bases are TGTGCCTGGAGTACCCGGTTTTCTGGGGCCAACGTCCTGACTTTC. It yields the protein CAWSTRFSGANVLTF. This rearrangement joins TRBV30 to TRBJ2-6; the D is unclear. The germline V gene has CDR1 GTSNPN and CDR2 SVGIG (reference sequence). This CDR3 contains 15 residues. The V end was cut by 2 bases, the J end by 1 base, with 9 bases between.

This chain uses TRBV4-1 with TRBJ2-5; D gene unclear. Germline assignment: CDR1 MGHRA and CDR2 YSYEKL. The length of the CDR3 is 14 residues. V dropped 2 bases and J dropped 2 bases, with 9 bases sitting between them. The CDR3 nucleotides read TGCGCCAGCAGCCAACAGTCTATTCAAGAGACCCAGTACTTC. It encodes CASSQQSIQETQYF.

The rearrangement links TRBV19 to TRBJ1-1; the D is unclear. Trimming removed 4 bases from V and 4 bases from J, with 10 bases in between. The CDR3 has 13 amino acids. Germline values: CDR1 LNHDA, CDR2 SQIVND (reference sequence). This CDR3 is CASSKVGSTEAFF. As DNA, the CDR3 is TGTGCCAGTAGTAAGGTAGGGAGCACTGAAGCTTTCTTT.

V usage is TRBV18 and J usage is TRBJ1-1; 7 nucleotides line up with TRBD1. Germline V lookup: CDR1 KGHSH, CDR2 LQKENI. With 6 bases clipped from V and 0 bases from J, the junction kept 4 bases outside the gene matches. The CDR3 spans 14 residues. This CDR3 is CASSPGQMNTEAFF. CDR3 coding DNA: TGTGCCAGCTCGCCGGGACAGATGAACACTGAAGCTTTCTTT.

The V gene is TRBV19, the J gene TRBJ2-5; 7 bases align to TRBD1. CDR3 size: 14 residues. The ends lost 5 bases at V and 3 bases at J; junction bases unmatched: 6. The germline CDR1 and CDR2 sequences are LNHDA and SQIVND (reference sequence). The DNA of the CDR3 is TGTGCCAGTAGTGGACAGGCCGTTAAAGAGACCCAGTACTTC. As protein: CASSGQAVKETQYF.